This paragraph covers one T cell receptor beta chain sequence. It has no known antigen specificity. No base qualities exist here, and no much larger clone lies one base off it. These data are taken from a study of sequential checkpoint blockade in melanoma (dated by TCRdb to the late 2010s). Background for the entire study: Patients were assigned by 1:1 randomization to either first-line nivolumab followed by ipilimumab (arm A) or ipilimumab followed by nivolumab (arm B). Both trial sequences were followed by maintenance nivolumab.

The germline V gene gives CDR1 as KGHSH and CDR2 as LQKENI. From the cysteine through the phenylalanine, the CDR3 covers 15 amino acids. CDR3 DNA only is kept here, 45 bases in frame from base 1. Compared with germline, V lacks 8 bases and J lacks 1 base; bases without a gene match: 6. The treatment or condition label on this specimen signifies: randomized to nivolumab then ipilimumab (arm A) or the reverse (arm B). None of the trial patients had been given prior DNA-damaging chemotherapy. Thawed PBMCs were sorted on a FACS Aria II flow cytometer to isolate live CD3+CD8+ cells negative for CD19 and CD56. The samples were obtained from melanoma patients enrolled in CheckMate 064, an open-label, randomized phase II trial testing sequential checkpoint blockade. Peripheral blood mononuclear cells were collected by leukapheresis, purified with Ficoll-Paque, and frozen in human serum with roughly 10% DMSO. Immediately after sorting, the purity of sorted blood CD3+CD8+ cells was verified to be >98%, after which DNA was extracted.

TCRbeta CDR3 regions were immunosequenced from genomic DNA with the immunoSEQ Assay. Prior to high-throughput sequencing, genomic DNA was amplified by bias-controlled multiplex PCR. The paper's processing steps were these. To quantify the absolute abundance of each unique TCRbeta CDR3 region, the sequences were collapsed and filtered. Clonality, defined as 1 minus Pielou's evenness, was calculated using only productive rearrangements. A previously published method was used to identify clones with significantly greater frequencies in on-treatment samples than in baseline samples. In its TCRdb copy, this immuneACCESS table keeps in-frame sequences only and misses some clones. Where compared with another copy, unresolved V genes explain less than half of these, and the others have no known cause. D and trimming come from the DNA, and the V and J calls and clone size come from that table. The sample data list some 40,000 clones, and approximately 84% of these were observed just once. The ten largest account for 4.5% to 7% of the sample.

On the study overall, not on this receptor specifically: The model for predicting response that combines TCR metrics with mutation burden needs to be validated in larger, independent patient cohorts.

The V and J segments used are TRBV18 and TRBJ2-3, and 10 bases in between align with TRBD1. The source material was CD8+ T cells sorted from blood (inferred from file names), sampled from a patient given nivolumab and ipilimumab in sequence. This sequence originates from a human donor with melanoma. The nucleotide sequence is TGTGCCAGCGACACCGGGACAGGGGGCACAGATACGCAGTATTTT. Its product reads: CASDTGTGGTDTQYF.